The T cell receptor beta chain described here comes from a study of shared clonotypes between healthy human individuals. Here immunoSEQ multiplex PCR was the method, and the copy in TCRdb shows in-frame clones only, minus some. Among about 600,000 clones, around 77% were seen once, and the ten largest hold more than 10%. Germline V gene lookup returns CDR1 ENHRY and CDR2 SYGVKD. V shed 9 bases and J 2 bases; nucleotides not matched to a gene: 5. The CDR3 is 14 amino acids. The sequence was collected from a woman in her forties in good health. Some clones in this sample may be carry-over from other donors' samples. What was sequenced was PBMCs. V is TRBV10-3 and J is TRBJ1-2; TRBD1 aligns across 11 bases. The CDR3 nucleotides read TGTGCCATTCGGACAGGGGGCATCAACTATGGCTACACCTTC. Protein sequence: CAIRTGGINYGYTF.